These 7 T cell receptor beta chains share one sample of origin, sequenced in a study of T-cell reconstitution after alpha-beta-depleted transplantation in children. Unique molecular identifiers were incorporated into the prepared TCRbeta library. TCRdb itself ran the PCR reads through MiXCR, one entry per CDR3 protein. This sample carries some 520,000 distinct CDR3 sequences, approximately 29% of them seen once, and the ten largest clones take more than 2%. Material: PBMCs from the stem cell graft donor, obtained from the stem cell graft. The receptors stem from a human donor who donated a stem cell graft to a child with aplastic anemia.

V and J are TRBV5-4 and TRBJ2-1; TRBD2 matches 13 bases. V trimming: 2 bases; J trimming: 0 bases; junction bases outside the gene matches: 8. The CDR3 is 19 residues long. From germline, CDR1 is SGHNT and CDR2 YYREEE (reference sequence). The DNA of the CDR3 is TGTGCCAGCAGCTTCACCGGGACTAGCGGGATAGGCTCCTACAATGAGCAGTTCTTC. Its protein is CASSFTGTSGIGSYNEQFF. The full variable domain, rest sourced from reference TRBV5-4 and TRBJ2-1, is ETGVTQSPTHLIKTRGQQVTLRCSSQSGHNTVSWYQQALGQGPQFIFQYYREEENGRGNFPPRFSGLQFPNYSSELNVNALELDDSALYLCASSFTGTSGIGSYNEQFFGPGTRLTVL.

The J gene is TRBJ1-2, the V gene TRBV2; 9 nucleotides line up with TRBD1. Germline CDR1 and CDR2: SNHLY and FYNNEI. The CDR3 is 16 residues long. Unmatched junction bases numbered 8, after V lost 0 bases and J lost 6 bases. The CDR3 sequence is CASSEALGTGLNGYTF. The CDR3, as DNA: TGTGCCAGCAGTGAAGCGCTTGGGACAGGGTTGAATGGCTACACCTTC.

The chain links TRBV9 to TRBJ2-7; D might be TRBD2 (6 bases). CDR3 length: 14 residues. Germline CDR1 is SGDLS and CDR2 is YYNGEE. V lost 4 bases and J lost 4, with 15 bases in between. CDR3 loop: CASSPSLGRYEQYF. CDR3 sequence (DNA): TGTGCCAGCAGCCCCTCTCTCGGGAGATACGAGCAGTACTTC.

The J gene is TRBJ1-5, the V gene TRBV7-2, with D uncertain. Germline V gene data show CDR1 as SGHTA and CDR2 as FQGNSA. V lost 4 bases and J lost 8, with 12 bases in between. The CDR3 consists of 13 residues. CDR3 coding DNA: TGTGCCAGCAGCTCGGACCTCGGGGAGCCCCAGCATTTT. Protein product: CASSSDLGEPQHF.

This clonotype occurred a few times. This chain joins TRBV3-1 and TRBJ1-1; D ambiguous. The V and J ends lost 4 bases and 4 bases respectively, with 16 bases between them. The V gene's germline CDR1 is LGHDT and CDR2 YNNKEL (reference sequence). This CDR3 contains 15 residues. The CDR3 sequence is CASSPRPLTITEAFF. Here the CDR3 DNA reads TGTGCCAGCAGCCCGCGCCCGTTAACTATCACTGAAGCTTTCTTT.

The chain uses TRBV7-3 and TRBJ1-2; D perhaps matches TRBD1 (6 bases). The CDR3 runs 15 residues. Trimming stripped 5 bases from V and 0 bases from J, with 13 bases between. Germline V CDR1 and CDR2: SGHTA, FQGTGA. The CDR3 loop reads CASSAAGTTNYGYTF. Here the CDR3 DNA reads TGTGCCAGCAGCGCAGCCGGGACAACTAACTATGGCTACACCTTC.

The chain uses TRBV7-8 and TRBJ2-7; no definite D call. The germline V and J ends were trimmed by 2 bases and 4 bases, with 9 bases remaining between them. The CDR3 consists of 13 residues. Looked up from germline, CDR1 is SGHVS and CDR2 is FQNEAQ. DNA for the CDR3: TGTGCCAGCAGCTTAAGCCAGTCTTACGAGCAGTACTTC. Translation: CASSLSQSYEQYF.